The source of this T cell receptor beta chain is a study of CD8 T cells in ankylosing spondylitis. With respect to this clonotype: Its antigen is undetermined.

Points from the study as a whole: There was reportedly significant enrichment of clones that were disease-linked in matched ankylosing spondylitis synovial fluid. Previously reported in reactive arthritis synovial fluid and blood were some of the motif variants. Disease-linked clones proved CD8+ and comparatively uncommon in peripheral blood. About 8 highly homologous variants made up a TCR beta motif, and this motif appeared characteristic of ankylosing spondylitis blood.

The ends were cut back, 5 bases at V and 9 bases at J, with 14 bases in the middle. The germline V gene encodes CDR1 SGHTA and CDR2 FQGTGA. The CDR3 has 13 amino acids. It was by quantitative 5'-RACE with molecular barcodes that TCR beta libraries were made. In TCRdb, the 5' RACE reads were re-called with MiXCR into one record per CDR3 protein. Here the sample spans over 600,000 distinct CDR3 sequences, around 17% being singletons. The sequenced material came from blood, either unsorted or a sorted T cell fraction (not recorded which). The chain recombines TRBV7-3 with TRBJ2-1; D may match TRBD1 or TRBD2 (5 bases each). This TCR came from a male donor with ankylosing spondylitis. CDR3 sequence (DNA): TGTGCCAGCAGCGCCACCGGGACCGGTGAGCAGTTCTTC. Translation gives CASSATGTGEQFF.